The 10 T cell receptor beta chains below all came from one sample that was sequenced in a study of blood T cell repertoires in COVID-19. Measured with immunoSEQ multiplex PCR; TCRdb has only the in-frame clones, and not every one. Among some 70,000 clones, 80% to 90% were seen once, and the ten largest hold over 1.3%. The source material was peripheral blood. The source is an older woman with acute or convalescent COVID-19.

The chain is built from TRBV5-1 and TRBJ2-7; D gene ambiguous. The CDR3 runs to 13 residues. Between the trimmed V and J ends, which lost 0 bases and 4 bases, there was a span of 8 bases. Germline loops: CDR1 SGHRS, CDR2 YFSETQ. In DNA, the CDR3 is TGCGCCAGCAGCTTGGCGGCCGGGTACGAGCAGTACTTC. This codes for CASSLAAGYEQYF.

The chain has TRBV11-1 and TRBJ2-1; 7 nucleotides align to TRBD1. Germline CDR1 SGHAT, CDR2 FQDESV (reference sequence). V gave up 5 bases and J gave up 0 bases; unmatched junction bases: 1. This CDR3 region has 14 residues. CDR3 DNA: TGTGCCAGCAGCCGGGACAGCTCCTACAATGAGCAGTTCTTC. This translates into CASSRDSSYNEQFF.

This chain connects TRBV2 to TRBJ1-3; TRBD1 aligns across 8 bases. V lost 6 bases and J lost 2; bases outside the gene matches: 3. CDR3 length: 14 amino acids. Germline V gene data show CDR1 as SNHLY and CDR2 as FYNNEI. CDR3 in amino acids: CASSTDRAGNTIYF. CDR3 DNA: TGTGCCAGCAGCACGGACAGGGCTGGAAACACCATATATTTT.

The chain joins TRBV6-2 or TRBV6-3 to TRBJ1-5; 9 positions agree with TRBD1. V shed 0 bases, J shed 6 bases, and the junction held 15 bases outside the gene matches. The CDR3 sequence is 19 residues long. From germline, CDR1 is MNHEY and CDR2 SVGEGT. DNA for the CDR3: TGTGCCAGCAGTTACTCAACCGGACAGGGGAGGACCCGGAGTCAGCCCCAGCATTTT. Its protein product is CASSYSTGQGRTRSQPQHF.

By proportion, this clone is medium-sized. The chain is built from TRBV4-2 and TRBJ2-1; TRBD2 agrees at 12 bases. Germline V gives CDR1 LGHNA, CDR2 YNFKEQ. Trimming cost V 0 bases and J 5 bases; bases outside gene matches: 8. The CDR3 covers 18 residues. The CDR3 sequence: CASSQDRPGLAGDNEQFF. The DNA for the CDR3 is TGTGCCAGCAGCCAAGATAGGCCGGGACTAGCGGGCGACAATGAGCAGTTCTTC.

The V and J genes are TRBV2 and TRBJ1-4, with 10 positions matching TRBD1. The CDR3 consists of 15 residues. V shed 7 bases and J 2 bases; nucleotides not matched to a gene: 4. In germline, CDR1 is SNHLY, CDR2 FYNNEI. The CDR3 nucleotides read TGTGCCAGCACAGACAGGGGGCTTACTAATGAAAAACTGTTTTTT. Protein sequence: CASTDRGLTNEKLFF.

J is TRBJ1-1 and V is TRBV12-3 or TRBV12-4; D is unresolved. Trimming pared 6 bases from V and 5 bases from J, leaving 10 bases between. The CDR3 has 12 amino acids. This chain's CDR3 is CASSPPGTEAFF. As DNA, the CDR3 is TGTGCCAGCAGCCCCCCGGGAACTGAAGCTTTCTTT.

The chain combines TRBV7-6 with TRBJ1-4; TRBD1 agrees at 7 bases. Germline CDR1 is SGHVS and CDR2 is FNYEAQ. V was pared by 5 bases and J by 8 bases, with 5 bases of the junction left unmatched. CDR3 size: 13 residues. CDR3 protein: CASSRIRGEKLFF. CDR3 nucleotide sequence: TGTGCCAGCAGCAGGATCAGGGGGGAAAAACTGTTTTTT. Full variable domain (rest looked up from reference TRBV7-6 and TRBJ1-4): GAGVSQSPRYKVTKRGQDVALRCDPISGHVSLYWYRQALGQGPEFLTYFNYEAQQDKSGLPNDRFSAERPEGSISTLTIQRTEQRDSAMYRCASSRIRGEKLFFGSGTQLSVL.

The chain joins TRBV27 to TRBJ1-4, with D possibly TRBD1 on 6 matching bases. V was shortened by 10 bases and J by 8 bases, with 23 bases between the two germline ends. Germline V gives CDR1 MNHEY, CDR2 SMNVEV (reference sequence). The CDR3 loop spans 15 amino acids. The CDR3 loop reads CATRRKGQLPEKLFF. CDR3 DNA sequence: TGTGCCACTCGCCGAAAAGGACAGCTACCGGAAAAACTGTTTTTT.

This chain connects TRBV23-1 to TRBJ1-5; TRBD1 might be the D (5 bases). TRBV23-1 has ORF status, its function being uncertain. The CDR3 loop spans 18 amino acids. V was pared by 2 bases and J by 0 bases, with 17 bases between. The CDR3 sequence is CASSQIRREPYSNQPQHF. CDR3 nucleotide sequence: TGCGCCAGCAGTCAAATTCGCAGGGAACCTTATAGCAATCAGCCCCAGCATTTT.